This T cell receptor (beta chain) was documented in a study of cytomegalovirus exposure and HLA in healthy donors. Across the study: Of several hundred genotyped donors, roughly 81% grouped in the Caucasian-associated ancestry cluster.

Study findings and constraints: Earlier analysis looked at TCR beta V segments, and most were productive about 90% or about 30% of the time.

The PCR contained 60 Vbeta and 13 Jbeta primers. Clones were sequenced by immunoSEQ multiplex PCR, and TCRdb holds only the in-frame ones, with some missing. The data contain some 150,000 clones, over 60% of them singletons. Comments on this clone: Its antigen is unknown.

This TCR derives from a woman in her twenties or thirties in good health and CMV-seronegative. Material for sequencing was PBMCs.

The CDR3 DNA is TGTGCCAGCAGCCTGGGATCTAGCGGGAGTCTTTTTGAGCAGTTCTTC. Translated, it gives CASSLGSSGSLFEQFF. V is TRBV7-8 and J is TRBJ2-1; 10 bases align to TRBD2. The CDR3 runs 16 residues. V shed 5 bases, J shed 9 bases, and the junction held 13 bases outside the gene matches. The germline gives CDR1 SGHVS, CDR2 FQNEAQ.